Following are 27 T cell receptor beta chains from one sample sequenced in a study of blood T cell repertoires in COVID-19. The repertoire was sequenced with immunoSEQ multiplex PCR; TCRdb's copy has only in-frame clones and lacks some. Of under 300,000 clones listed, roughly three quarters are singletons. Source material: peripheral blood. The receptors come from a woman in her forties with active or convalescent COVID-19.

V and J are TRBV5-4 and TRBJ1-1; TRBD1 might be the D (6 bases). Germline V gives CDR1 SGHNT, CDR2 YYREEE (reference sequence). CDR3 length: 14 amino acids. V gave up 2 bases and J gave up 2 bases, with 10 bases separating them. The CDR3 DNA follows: TGTGCCAGCAGCTTAGGACAGATAAACACTGAAGCTTTCTTT. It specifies CASSLGQINTEAFF.

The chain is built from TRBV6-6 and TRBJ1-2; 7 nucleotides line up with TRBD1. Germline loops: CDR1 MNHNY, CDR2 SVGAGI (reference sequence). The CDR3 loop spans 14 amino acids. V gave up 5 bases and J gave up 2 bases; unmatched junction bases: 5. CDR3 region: CASSPPTGNYGYTF. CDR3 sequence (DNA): TGTGCCAGCAGTCCCCCGACAGGGAACTATGGCTACACCTTC.

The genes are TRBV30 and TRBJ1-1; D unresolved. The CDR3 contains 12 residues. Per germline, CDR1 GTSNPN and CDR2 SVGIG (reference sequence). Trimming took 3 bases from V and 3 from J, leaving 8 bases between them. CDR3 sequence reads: CAWSSRDTEAFF. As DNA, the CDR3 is TGTGCCTGGAGCAGTCGGGACACTGAAGCTTTCTTT.

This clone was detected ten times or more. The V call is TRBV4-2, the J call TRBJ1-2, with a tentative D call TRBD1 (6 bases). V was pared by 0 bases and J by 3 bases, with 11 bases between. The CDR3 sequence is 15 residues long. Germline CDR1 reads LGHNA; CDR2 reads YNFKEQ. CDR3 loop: CASSQEGNRDYGYTF. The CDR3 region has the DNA TGTGCCAGCAGCCAAGAAGGTAACAGGGACTATGGCTACACCTTC.

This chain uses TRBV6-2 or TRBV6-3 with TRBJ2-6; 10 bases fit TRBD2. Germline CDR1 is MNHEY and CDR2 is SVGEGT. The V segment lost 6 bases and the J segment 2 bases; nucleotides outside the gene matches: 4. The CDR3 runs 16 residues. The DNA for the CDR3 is TGTGCCAGCAGCTTCGGGACTAGCGCTGGGGCCAACGTCCTGACTTTC. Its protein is CASSFGTSAGANVLTF.

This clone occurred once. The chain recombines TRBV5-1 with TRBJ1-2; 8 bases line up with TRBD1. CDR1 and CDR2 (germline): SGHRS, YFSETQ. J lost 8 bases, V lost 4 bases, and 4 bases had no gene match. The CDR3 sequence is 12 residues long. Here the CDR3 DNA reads TGCGCCAGCAGCCGGACAGGGTACGGCTACACCTTC. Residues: CASSRTGYGYTF.

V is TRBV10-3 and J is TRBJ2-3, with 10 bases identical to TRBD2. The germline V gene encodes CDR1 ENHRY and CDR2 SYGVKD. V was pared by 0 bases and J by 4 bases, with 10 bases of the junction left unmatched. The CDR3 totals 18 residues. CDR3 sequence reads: CAISESRTSGSFADTQYF. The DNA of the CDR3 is TGTGCCATCAGTGAGTCCCGGACTAGCGGATCCTTTGCAGATACGCAGTATTTT.

CDR3 region: CASRSFGTGCYEQYF. CDR3 nucleotide sequence: TGTGCAAGTCGCTCCTTCGGGACAGGGTGCTACGAGCAGTACTTC. The genes are TRBV12-2 and TRBJ2-7; TRBD1 is the table's D call and was not checked against the DNA. TRBV12-2 is assigned pseudogene status. The CDR3 spans 15 residues.

Here the CDR3 reads CASSSWGQGFNYGYTF. CDR3 nucleotide sequence: TGTGCCAGCAGCTCCTGGGGACAGGGCTTTAACTATGGCTACACCTTC. The chain carries TRBV7-9 and TRBJ1-2, with 9 positions matching TRBD1. The CDR3 has 16 amino acids. The V segment lost 4 bases and the J segment 1 base; nucleotides outside the gene matches: 7. Germline loops: CDR1 SEHNR, CDR2 FQNEAQ (reference sequence).

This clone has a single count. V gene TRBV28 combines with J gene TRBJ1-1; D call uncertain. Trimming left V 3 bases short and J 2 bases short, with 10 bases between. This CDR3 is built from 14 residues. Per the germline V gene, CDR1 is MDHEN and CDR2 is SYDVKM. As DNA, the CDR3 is TGTGCCAGCAGTTTTTTCGGGGTTAACACTGAAGCTTTCTTT. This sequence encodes CASSFFGVNTEAFF.

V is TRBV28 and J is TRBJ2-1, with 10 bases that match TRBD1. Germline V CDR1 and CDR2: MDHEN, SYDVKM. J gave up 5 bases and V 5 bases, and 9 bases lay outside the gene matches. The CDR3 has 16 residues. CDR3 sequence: CASSATGGGPHNEQFF. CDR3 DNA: TGTGCCAGCAGTGCGACAGGGGGCGGACCCCACAATGAGCAGTTCTTC.

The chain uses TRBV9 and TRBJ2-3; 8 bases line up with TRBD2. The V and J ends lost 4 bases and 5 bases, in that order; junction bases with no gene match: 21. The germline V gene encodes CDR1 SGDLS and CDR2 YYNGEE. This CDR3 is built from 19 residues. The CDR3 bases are TGTGCCAGCAGCCTAAGGTCCAGTGGTCGGGGGGGGTTTCAAGATACGCAGTATTTT. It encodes CASSLRSSGRGGFQDTQYF.

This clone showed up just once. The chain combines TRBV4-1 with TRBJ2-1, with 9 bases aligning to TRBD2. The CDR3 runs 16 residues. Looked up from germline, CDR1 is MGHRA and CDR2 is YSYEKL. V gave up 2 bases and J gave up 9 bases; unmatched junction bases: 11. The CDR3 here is CASSQIGRGGWSEQFF. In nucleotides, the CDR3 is TGCGCCAGCAGCCAAATAGGGCGGGGGGGCTGGAGTGAGCAGTTCTTC.

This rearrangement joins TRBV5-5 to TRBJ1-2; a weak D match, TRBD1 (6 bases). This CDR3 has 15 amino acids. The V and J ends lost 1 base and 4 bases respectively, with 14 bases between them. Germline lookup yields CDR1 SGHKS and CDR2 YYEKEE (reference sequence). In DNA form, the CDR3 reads TGTGCCAGCAGCTTGCTAGGACAGTCCGTCTATGGCTACACCTTC. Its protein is CASSLLGQSVYGYTF.

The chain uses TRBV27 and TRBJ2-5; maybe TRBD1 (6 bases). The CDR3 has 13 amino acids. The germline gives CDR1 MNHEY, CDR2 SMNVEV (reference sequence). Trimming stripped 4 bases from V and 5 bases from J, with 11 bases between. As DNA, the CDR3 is TGTGCCAGCAGTTACAGGGTCCAGGAGACCCAGTACTTC. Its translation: CASSYRVQETQYF.

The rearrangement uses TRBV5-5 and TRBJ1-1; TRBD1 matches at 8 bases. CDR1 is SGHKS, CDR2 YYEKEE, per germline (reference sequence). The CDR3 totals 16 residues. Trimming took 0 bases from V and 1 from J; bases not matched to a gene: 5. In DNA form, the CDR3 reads TGTGCCAGCAGCTTGGGGACAGGGATCTGGAACACTGAAGCTTTCTTT. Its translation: CASSLGTGIWNTEAFF.

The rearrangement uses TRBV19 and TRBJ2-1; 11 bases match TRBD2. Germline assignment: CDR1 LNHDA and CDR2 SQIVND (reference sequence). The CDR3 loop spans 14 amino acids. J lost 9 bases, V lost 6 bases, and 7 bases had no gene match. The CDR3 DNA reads TGTGCCAGTAGCACTAGCGGGGGTACAGGTGAGCAGTTCTTC. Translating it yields CASSTSGGTGEQFF.

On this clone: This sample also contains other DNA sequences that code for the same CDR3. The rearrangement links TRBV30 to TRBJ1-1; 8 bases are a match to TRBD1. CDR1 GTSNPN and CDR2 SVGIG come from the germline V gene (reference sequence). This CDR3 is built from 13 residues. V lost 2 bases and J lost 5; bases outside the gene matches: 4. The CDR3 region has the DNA TGTGCCTGGAGTACAACAGGGGGGACTGAAGCTTTCTTT. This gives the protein CAWSTTGGTEAFF.

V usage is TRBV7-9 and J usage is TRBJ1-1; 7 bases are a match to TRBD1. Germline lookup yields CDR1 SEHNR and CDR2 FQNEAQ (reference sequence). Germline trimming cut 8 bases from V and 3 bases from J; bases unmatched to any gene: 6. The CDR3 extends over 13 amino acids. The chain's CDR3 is CASSPGGYTEAFF. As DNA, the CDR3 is TGTGCCAGCTCACCAGGGGGATACACTGAAGCTTTCTTT.

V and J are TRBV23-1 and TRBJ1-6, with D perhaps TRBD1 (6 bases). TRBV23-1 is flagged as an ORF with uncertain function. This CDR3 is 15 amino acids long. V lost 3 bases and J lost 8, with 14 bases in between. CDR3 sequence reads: CASSHPGQSDSPLHF. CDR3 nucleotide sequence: TGCGCCAGCAGTCACCCTGGACAGTCAGATTCACCCCTCCACTTT.

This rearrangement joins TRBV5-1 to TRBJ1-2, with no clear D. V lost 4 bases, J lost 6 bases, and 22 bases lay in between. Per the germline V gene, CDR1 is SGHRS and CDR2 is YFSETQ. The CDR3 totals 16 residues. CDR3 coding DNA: TGCGCCAGCAGCCCGCTTGGGGAACTAGACACGGATGGCTACACCTTC. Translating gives CASSPLGELDTDGYTF.

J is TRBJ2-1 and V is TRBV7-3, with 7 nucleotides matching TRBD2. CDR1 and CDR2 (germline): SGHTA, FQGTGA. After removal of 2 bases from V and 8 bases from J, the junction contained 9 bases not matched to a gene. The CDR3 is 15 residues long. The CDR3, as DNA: TGTGCCAGCAGCTTATTTGGGGCGGGGGTTGATGAGCAGTTCTTC. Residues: CASSLFGAGVDEQFF.

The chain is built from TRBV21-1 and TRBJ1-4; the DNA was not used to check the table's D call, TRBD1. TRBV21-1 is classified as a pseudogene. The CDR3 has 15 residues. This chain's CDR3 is CASSKQGWTNEKLFF. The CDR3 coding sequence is TGTGCCAGCAGCAAACAGGGGTGGACTAATGAAAAACTGTTTTTT.

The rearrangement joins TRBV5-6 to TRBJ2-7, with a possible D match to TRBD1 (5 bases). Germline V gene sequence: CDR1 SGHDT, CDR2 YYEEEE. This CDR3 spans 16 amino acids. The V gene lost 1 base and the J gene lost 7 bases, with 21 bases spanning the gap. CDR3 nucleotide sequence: TGTGCCAGCAGCTTGCTTACGACCAGGTCCAAGGGGGAGCAGTACTTC. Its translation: CASSLLTTRSKGEQYF.

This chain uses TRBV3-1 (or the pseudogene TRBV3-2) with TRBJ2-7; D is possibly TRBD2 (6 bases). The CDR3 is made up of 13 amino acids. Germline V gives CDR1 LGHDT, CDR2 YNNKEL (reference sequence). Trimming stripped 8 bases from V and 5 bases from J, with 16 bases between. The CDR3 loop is CASSASGLHEQYF. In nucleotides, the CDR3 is TGTGCCAGCTCGGCCAGTGGACTACACGAGCAGTACTTC.

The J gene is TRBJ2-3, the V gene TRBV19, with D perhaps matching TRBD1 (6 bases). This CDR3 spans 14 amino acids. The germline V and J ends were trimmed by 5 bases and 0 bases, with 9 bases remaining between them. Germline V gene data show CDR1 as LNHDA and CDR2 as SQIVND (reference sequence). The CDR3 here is CASSVQGSTDTQYF. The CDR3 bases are TGTGCCAGTAGTGTACAGGGAAGCACAGATACGCAGTATTTT.

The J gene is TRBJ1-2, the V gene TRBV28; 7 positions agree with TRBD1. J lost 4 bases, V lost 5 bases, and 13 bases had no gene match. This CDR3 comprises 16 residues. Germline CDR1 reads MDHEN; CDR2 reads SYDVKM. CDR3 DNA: TGTGCCAGCAGTACTGACCCTGCCGGGACAGCCTATGGCTACACCTTC. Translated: CASSTDPAGTAYGYTF.